The present TCR beta chain was sequenced within a study of cytomegalovirus exposure and HLA in healthy donors. For this clone: What it recognizes is unknown.

Findings of the study overall: A missense variant in DCLRE1C was later tied to TCR beta V- and J-gene trimming.

The CDR3 loop spans 11 amino acids. The germline V and J ends were trimmed by 4 bases and 5 bases, with 7 bases remaining between them. CDR1 and CDR2 (germline): GTSNPN, SVGIG (reference sequence). This PCR relied on a set of 60 Vbeta primers and 13 Jbeta primers. Here immunoSEQ multiplex PCR was the method, and the copy in TCRdb shows in-frame clones only, minus some. The data show about 200,000 clones, roughly 80% seen once. J is TRBJ2-3 and V is TRBV30; possibly TRBD2 for D (6 bases). The sequence was obtained from a girl between 5 and 17 years old in good health and CMV-seronegative. Specimen: PBMCs. CDR3 loop: CAWKEGDTQYF. For the CDR3, the DNA is TGTGCCTGGAAGGAGGGAGATACGCAGTATTTT.